The clone carrying this TCR beta chain was recorded once. Its antigen is as yet unknown. The libraries were made with immunoSEQ v3.0 at survey level. Sequencing set out to capture about 40,000-50,000 T-cell genomes per sample. Clones were sequenced by immunoSEQ multiplex PCR, and TCRdb holds only the in-frame ones, with some missing. Among 13,000 to 15,000 clones listed, roughly 78% were seen once. The sample belongs to a study of long-term antiretroviral therapy in people with HIV. The V end was cut by 3 bases, the J end by 2 bases, with 11 bases between. The CDR3 has 14 residues. CDR1 and CDR2 (germline): WSHSY, SAAADI. General study findings and limits: The study found narrower CDR3 length ranges in HIV repertoires than in controls. Diversity measured after ART increased yet remained under transplant donor controls.

The receptor was isolated from a man aged 35 to 55 with HIV. The input for sequencing was unsorted PBMCs, taken 3.2 years before starting antiretroviral therapy. The genes are TRBV10-2 and TRBJ2-7; no clear D gene. DNA for the CDR3: TGCGCCAGCAGTGATTCAGACCGGGCCTACGAGCAGTACTTC. Translation: CASSDSDRAYEQYF.